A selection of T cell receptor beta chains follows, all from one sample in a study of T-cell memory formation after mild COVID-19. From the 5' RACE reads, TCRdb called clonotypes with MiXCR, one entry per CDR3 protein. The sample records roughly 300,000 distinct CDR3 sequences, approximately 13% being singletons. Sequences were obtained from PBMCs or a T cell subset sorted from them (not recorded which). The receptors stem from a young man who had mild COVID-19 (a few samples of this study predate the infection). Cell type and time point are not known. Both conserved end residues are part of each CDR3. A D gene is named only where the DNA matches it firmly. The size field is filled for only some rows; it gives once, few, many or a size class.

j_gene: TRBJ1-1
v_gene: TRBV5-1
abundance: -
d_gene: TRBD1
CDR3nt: TGCGCCAGCAGCCAGGGACAGGGGCCGGTCGCTGAAGCTTTCTTT
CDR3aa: CASSQGQGPVAEAFF

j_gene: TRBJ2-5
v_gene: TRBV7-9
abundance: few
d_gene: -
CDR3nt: TGTGCCAGCAGCTTAGGCTGGCTGTCCGAAGAGACCCAGTACTTC
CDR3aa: CASSLGWLSEETQYF

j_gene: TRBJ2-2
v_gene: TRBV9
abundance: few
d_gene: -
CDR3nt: TGTGCCAGCAGCGTAGGTCCGAATGCGAACACCGGGGAGCTGTTTTTT
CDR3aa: CASSVGPNANTGELFF

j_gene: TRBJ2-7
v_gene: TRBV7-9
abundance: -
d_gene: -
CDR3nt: TGTGCCAGCAGCTTCGCGCTACGACGGATGCCATACGAGCAGTACTTC
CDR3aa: CASSFALRRMPYEQYF

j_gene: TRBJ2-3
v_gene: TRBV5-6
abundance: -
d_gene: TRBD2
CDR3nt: TGTGCCAGCGGGACTAGCGGGGGGTCAGATACGCAGTATTTT
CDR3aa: CASGTSGGSDTQYF

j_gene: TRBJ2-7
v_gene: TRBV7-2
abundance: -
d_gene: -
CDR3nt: TGTGCCAGCAGCCCTGGGGGCCTGGGGCAGTGGTCCTACGAGCAGTACTTC
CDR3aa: CASSPGGLGQWSYEQYF

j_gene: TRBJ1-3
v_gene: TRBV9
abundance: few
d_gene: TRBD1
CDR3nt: TGTGCCAGCAGCTCAGGGGGTAAGGACACCATATATTTT
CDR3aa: CASSSGGKDTIYF

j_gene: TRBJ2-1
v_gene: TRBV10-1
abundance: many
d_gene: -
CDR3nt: TGCGCCAGCAGCCTATATCGGGCCTACAATGAGCAGTTCTTC
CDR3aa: CASSLYRAYNEQFF

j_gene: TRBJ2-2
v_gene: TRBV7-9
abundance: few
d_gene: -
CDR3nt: TGTGCCAGCAGCCCACAGCCTAAATCCACCGGGGAGCTGTTTTTT
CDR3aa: CASSPQPKSTGELFF

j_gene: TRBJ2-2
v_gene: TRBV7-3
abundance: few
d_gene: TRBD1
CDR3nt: TGTGCCAGCAGCTCCTCCGGGACAGGGGGCCCCCCGGGGACCGGGGAGCTGTTTTTT
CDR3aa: CASSSSGTGGPPGTGELFF

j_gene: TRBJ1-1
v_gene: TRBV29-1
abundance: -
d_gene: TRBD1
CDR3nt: TGCAGCCATACTCGGCCAACAGGGGTTGAAGCTTTCTTT
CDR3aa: CSHTRPTGVEAFF

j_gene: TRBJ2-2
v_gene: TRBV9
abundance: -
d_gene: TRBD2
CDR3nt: TGTGCCAGCAGCCCTAGCGGGTTTTCCGGGGAGCTGTTTTTT
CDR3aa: CASSPSGFSGELFF

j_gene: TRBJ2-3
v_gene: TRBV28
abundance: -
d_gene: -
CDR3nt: TGTGCCAGCAGTTTCAGACTAGTTGCCGATACGCAGTATTTT
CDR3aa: CASSFRLVADTQYF

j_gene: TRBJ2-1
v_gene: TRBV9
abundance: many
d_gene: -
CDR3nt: TGTGCCAGCAGCGTAGGTGGGGGGGCTGGCTCCTACAATGAGCAGTTCTTC
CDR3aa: CASSVGGGAGSYNEQFF

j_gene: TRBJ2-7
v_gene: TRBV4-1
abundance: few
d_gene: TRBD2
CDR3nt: TGCGCCAGCAGCCAAGTCCAGAGCGGGGGTAACTCCTACGAGCAGTACTTC
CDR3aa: CASSQVQSGGNSYEQYF

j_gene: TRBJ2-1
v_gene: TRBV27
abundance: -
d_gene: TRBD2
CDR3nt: TGTGCCAGCAGTCCGGGACTAGCGGTCAATGAGCAGTTCTTC
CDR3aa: CASSPGLAVNEQFF

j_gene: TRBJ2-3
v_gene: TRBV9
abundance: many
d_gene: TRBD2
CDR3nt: TGTGCCAGCAGCCCCGGGACTAGCGGGGGGCCCACAGATACGCAGTATTTT
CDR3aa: CASSPGTSGGPTDTQYF

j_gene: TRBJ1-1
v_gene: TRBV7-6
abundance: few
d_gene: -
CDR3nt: TGTGCCAGCAGCCTCCGGGCAGGGACTGAAGCTTTCTTT
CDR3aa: CASSLRAGTEAFF